This T cell receptor beta chain was recovered during a study of T-cell reconstitution after alpha-beta-depleted transplantation in children. Study-level findings and limits: The high TCRbeta diversity at day 60 in some patients came from surviving recipient T cells and thymic progenitors. Reportedly, alpha-beta T cells present about two months post-transplant originated from several hundred expanded clones of graft origin. Newly produced T cells mostly accounted for T-cell counts and diversity one year post-transplant.

This clonotype showed up just a few times. Its matching antigen is unknown. The TCRbeta library was prepared with unique molecular identifiers. Using its own MiXCR run on the PCR reads, TCRdb lists one record per CDR3 protein. The sample contains approximately 800,000 distinct CDR3 sequences, roughly 15% of which appear only once. This TCR was recovered from a male patient younger than 18 who had a stem cell transplant for acute lymphoblastic leukemia, so the T cells may come from the graft donor. The source material was PBMCs, mostly from graft donor cells, sampled 360 days after TCRalphabeta/CD19-depleted stem cell transplant.

CDR3 amino acids: CASSHQGGRGNTGELFF. The DNA for the CDR3 is TGTGCCAGCAGCCATCAAGGGGGCAGGGGTAACACCGGGGAGCTGTTTTTT. The chain couples TRBV9 to TRBJ2-2, with 7 bases that match TRBD1. CDR1 SGDLS and CDR2 YYNGEE come from the germline V gene. J lost 2 bases, V lost 4 bases, and 11 bases had no gene match. The CDR3 is made up of 17 amino acids.